Below, 4 T cell receptor beta chains from the same sample are listed, as sequenced in a study of cytomegalovirus exposure and HLA in healthy donors. TCRdb's table, derived via immunoSEQ multiplex PCR, lists solely in-frame clones and lacks some. The repertoire holds 300,000 to 400,000 clones, with nearly 90% as singletons. Sequenced sample: PBMCs. The receptor source for this set is a man under 40 in good health and CMV-seronegative.

The chain couples TRBV25-1 to TRBJ1-1; TRBD1 agrees at 8 bases. V lost 4 bases, J lost 2 bases, and 6 bases stayed unmatched. CDR1 and CDR2 from the germline V gene are MGHDK and SYGVNS. The CDR3 has 15 amino acids. Here the CDR3 DNA reads TGTGCCAGCAGTGCCCGACAGGGGCCTAACACTGAAGCTTTCTTT. It specifies CASSARQGPNTEAFF.

The count of this clone is one. The V and J genes are TRBV2 and TRBJ2-5; a possible D gene is TRBD1 (5 bases). Trimming cost V 8 bases and J 7 bases, with 17 bases left between them. CDR1 is SNHLY, CDR2 FYNNEI, per germline. CDR3 size: 13 residues. CDR3 in amino acids: CASGVAGWGTQYF. CDR3 DNA: TGTGCCAGCGGGGTGGCAGGGTGGGGGACCCAGTACTTC.

V is TRBV11-2 and J is TRBJ1-1, with 7 positions matching TRBD1. CDR3 length equals 14 residues. V dropped 6 bases and J dropped 7; count of bases not matched to a gene: 11. Germline values: CDR1 SGHAT, CDR2 FQNNGV. The CDR3 sequence: CASRVTGAPGEAFF. The CDR3 region has the DNA TGTGCCAGCAGGGTCACAGGGGCGCCGGGTGAAGCTTTCTTT.

The V and J genes are TRBV16 and TRBJ1-1; 9 nucleotides line up with TRBD1. CDR3 length: 16 amino acids. The germline gives CDR1 KGHSY, CDR2 FQNENV. The J segment lost 3 bases and the V segment lost 4 bases, leaving 9 bases of the junction unmatched. The CDR3 DNA reads as TGTGCCAGCAGCCCACAGGGGGCGCAGGGGGACACTGAAGCTTTCTTT. Its protein product is CASSPQGAQGDTEAFF.